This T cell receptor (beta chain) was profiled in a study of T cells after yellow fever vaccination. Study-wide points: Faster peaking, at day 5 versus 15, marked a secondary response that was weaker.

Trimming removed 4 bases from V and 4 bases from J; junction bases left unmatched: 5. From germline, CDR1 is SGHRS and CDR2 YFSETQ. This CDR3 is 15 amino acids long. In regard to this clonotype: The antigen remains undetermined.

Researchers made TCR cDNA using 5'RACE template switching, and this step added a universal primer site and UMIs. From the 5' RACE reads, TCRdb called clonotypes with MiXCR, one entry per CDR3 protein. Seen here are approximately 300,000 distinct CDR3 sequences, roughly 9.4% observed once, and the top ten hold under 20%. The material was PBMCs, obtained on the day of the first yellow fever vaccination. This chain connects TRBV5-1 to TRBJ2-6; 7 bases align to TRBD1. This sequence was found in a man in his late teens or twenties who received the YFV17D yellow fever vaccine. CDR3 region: CASSIQGRGANVLTF. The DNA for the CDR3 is TGCGCCAGCAGCATACAGGGGAGAGGGGCCAACGTCCTGACTTTC.